Listed here are 25 T cell receptor beta chains from one sample, sequenced in a study of blood T cell repertoires in COVID-19. TCRdb's copy holds only in-frame clones and misses some; the assay was immunoSEQ multiplex PCR. The repertoire includes around 150,000 clones, roughly 89% of them detected once, and about 8.9% sits in the top ten. The material sequenced was peripheral blood. The receptors stem from a man between 25 and 39 years old with COVID-19, enrolled during active disease.

The chain carries TRBV30 and TRBJ1-5, with 10 bases identical to TRBD1. Germline V gene lookup returns CDR1 GTSNPN and CDR2 SVGIG (reference sequence). After removal of 4 bases from V and 4 bases from J, the junction contained 7 bases not matched to a gene. This CDR3 has 15 residues. As DNA, the CDR3 is TGTGCCTGGAATACGGGACAGGGGCAAAATCAGCCCCAGCATTTT. Residues: CAWNTGQGQNQPQHF.

This clone was counted once. This chain connects TRBV7-2 to TRBJ2-7; TRBD2 matches 11 bases. CDR1 is SGHTA, CDR2 FQGNSA, per germline. After removal of 5 bases from V and 3 bases from J, the junction contained 3 bases not matched to a gene. The CDR3 spans 14 residues. The CDR3 is CASSAGLAGYEQYF. In DNA, the CDR3 is TGTGCCAGCAGCGCAGGACTAGCGGGCTACGAGCAGTACTTC.

This clone came up a few times. Other DNA sequences in this sample translate to the same CDR3. The V call is TRBV28, the J call TRBJ2-7; 10 bases line up with TRBD1. Germline values: CDR1 MDHEN, CDR2 SYDVKM. This CDR3 is built from 15 residues. Unmatched junction bases numbered 6, after V lost 4 bases and J lost 3 bases. CDR3 sequence: CASSSPTGGYYEQYF. In nucleotides, the CDR3 is TGTGCCAGCAGTTCACCGACAGGGGGCTACTACGAGCAGTACTTC.

The gene calls are TRBV7-8 and TRBJ1-3, with D possibly TRBD1 on 5 matching bases. V was clipped by 4 bases and J by 0 bases, with 22 bases between them. This CDR3 is 19 amino acids long. From germline, CDR1 is SGHVS and CDR2 FQNEAQ. CDR3 nucleotides: TGTGCCAGCAGCTCGGTACCCTTGGACATCCGATACTCTGGAAACACCATATATTTT. Translated: CASSSVPLDIRYSGNTIYF.

This clone is a singleton in its sample. The rearrangement joins TRBV5-1 to TRBJ1-5, with 8 nucleotides matching TRBD1. Germline V gives CDR1 SGHRS, CDR2 YFSETQ. The CDR3 contains 15 residues. V was clipped by 4 bases and J by 7 bases; unmatched bases: 10. CDR3 protein: CASSVDGQGRQPQHF. The DNA for the CDR3 is TGCGCCAGCAGCGTGGACGGACAGGGCCGGCAGCCCCAGCATTTT.

The CDR3 sequence: CATRGGAEAFF. The CDR3 DNA reads TGTGCCACCCGAGGGGGCGCTGAAGCTTTCTTT. V usage is TRBV25-1 and J usage is TRBJ1-1, with 7 nucleotides matching TRBD1. The CDR3 contains 11 residues. Trimming at V came to 10 bases and at J to 6 bases, leaving 5 bases not matched to a gene. Germline CDR1 reads MGHDK; CDR2 reads SYGVNS.

V usage is TRBV5-5 and J usage is TRBJ1-4, with 8 bases aligning to TRBD1. The CDR3 is 15 residues long. V was clipped by 4 bases and J by 7 bases; unmatched bases: 9. Germline loops: CDR1 SGHKS, CDR2 YYEKEE (reference sequence). The CDR3 sequence: CASSSQGAGIEKLFF. CDR3 in DNA: TGTGCCAGCAGCAGCCAGGGGGCAGGAATTGAAAAACTGTTTTTT.

The J gene is TRBJ2-7, the V gene TRBV18, with 8 bases identical to TRBD1. Trimming at V came to 3 bases and at J to 7 bases, leaving 17 bases not matched to a gene. This CDR3 comprises 17 residues. Germline-derived CDR1 and CDR2 are KGHSH and LQKENI. The CDR3 coding sequence is TGTGCCAGCTCACCTGGACAGGGTCTAGCCCTACTAGGGGAGCAGTACTTC. This sequence encodes CASSPGQGLALLGEQYF.

The rearrangement joins TRBV30 to TRBJ1-6; 9 nucleotides align to TRBD1. J lost 3 bases, V lost 2 bases, and 5 bases had no gene match. There are 16 residues in the CDR3. Germline V gene lookup returns CDR1 GTSNPN and CDR2 SVGIG (reference sequence). The CDR3 DNA reads TGTGCCTGGAGTCATAGGGACAGGGACTATAATTCACCCCTCCACTTT. Protein sequence: CAWSHRDRDYNSPLHF.

The chain joins TRBV19 to TRBJ1-5; 7 bases match TRBD1. This CDR3 comprises 13 residues. The junction had 0 bases not matched to a gene; V was cut back by 3 bases and J by 4 bases. Germline assignment: CDR1 LNHDA and CDR2 SQIVND (reference sequence). The CDR3 DNA sequence: TGTGCCAGTAGTATGGACAGGAATCAGCCCCAGCATTTT. Residues: CASSMDRNQPQHF.

The V gene is TRBV9, the J gene TRBJ1-2, with D hard to call. CDR3 length: 13 residues. The V and J ends lost 1 base and 8 bases respectively, with 12 bases between them. The V gene's germline CDR1 is SGDLS and CDR2 YYNGEE. In DNA form, the CDR3 reads TGTGCCAGCAGCGTACCGGGATACGGCGGCTACACCTTC. Its translation: CASSVPGYGGYTF.

The J gene is TRBJ1-5, the V gene TRBV7-2, with D unclear. Germline CDR1 is SGHTA and CDR2 is FQGNSA. The germline V and J ends were trimmed by 3 bases and 5 bases, with 11 bases remaining between them. This CDR3 spans 14 amino acids. The CDR3 DNA is TGTGCCAGCAGCTTCAGACTGGCGGATCAGCCCCAGCATTTT. Amino acids: CASSFRLADQPQHF. Full variable domain (missing parts from reference TRBV7-2 and TRBJ1-5): GAGVSQSPSNKVTEKGKDVELRCDPISGHTALYWYRQSLGQGLEFLIYFQGNSAPDKSGLPSDRFSAERTGGSVSTLTIQRTQQEDSAVYLCASSFRLADQPQHFGDGTRLSIL.

This clone was detected once. This chain links TRBV11-2 with TRBJ2-7; unclear D gene. The germline V gene encodes CDR1 SGHAT and CDR2 FQNNGV. CDR3 size: 12 residues. The ends were cut back, 1 base at V and 3 bases at J, with 4 bases in the middle. The CDR3 DNA reads as TGTGCCAGCAGCTTAGCCAGCTACGAGCAGTACTTC. It codes for CASSLASYEQYF.

The V and J genes are TRBV6-5 and TRBJ1-2; 12 bases fit TRBD1. CDR3 length equals 15 residues. Trimming removed 6 bases from V and 4 bases from J; junction bases left unmatched: 6. The germline CDR1 and CDR2 sequences are MNHEY and SVGAGI. DNA for the CDR3: TGTGCCAGCAGATTGGGACAGGGGGCCCCCTATGGCTACACCTTC. Encoded protein: CASRLGQGAPYGYTF.

The V and J genes are TRBV14 and TRBJ2-7, with 8 positions matching TRBD1. The ends lost 1 base at V and 6 bases at J; junction bases unmatched: 11. Germline CDR1 is SGHDN and CDR2 is FVKESK. The CDR3 totals 16 residues. CDR3 region: CASSQGQGIVVSEQYF. The CDR3 nucleotides read TGTGCCAGCAGCCAAGGACAGGGGATTGTGGTCTCCGAGCAGTACTTC.

This sequence joins TRBV10-3 and TRBJ1-3; D possibly corresponds to TRBD1 (6 bases). V lost 3 bases, J lost 0 bases, and 12 bases lay in between. Looked up from germline, CDR1 is ENHRY and CDR2 is SYGVKD. This CDR3 has 16 amino acids. For the CDR3, the DNA is TGTGCCATCAGTGACCCACAGGGCCACTCTGGAAACACCATATATTTT. Translation: CAISDPQGHSGNTIYF.

The chain combines TRBV7-2 with TRBJ2-7; TRBD2 might be the D (5 bases). V was cut by 5 bases and J by 2 bases, with 16 bases left in between. The V gene's germline CDR1 is SGHTA and CDR2 FQGNSA. The CDR3 contains 15 residues. CDR3 in DNA: TGTGCCAGCAGCCCCGGACCCCTAGCCACCTACGAGCAGTACTTC. Translation: CASSPGPLATYEQYF.

The chain uses TRBV19 and TRBJ1-5, with 8 bases lining up with TRBD1. This CDR3 spans 18 amino acids. The V gene end was trimmed by 6 bases and the J gene end by 6 bases; junction bases not matched to a gene: 19. The germline V gene has CDR1 LNHDA and CDR2 SQIVND (reference sequence). CDR3 loop: CASSRYNPPRQGTQPQHF. CDR3 sequence (DNA): TGTGCCAGTAGCCGATACAACCCCCCTAGACAGGGGACTCAGCCCCAGCATTTT.

The genes are TRBV24-1 and TRBJ1-2; TRBD1 agrees at 9 bases. The CDR3 runs 15 residues. After removal of 4 bases from V and 5 bases from J, the junction contained 7 bases not matched to a gene. Germline V CDR1 and CDR2: KGHDR, SFDVKD. CDR3 in amino acids: CATSDGTGRLYGYTF. The CDR3 coding sequence is TGTGCCACCAGTGACGGGACAGGGCGGTTATATGGCTACACCTTC.

The gene calls are TRBV4-1 and TRBJ2-7, with unresolved D. From germline, CDR1 is MGHRA and CDR2 YSYEKL. Trimming removed 1 base at V and 2 bases at J, with 18 bases between. This CDR3 is built from 17 residues. This CDR3 is CASSQGFWSEITYEQYF. The CDR3 coding sequence is TGCGCCAGCAGCCAAGGGTTTTGGAGCGAAATAACCTACGAGCAGTACTTC.

The chain couples TRBV10-3 to TRBJ2-3, with TRBD2 matching 8 bases. The CDR3 length is 14 residues. The trim removed 5 bases at V and 6 bases at J, leaving 7 bases unmatched. From germline, CDR1 is ENHRY and CDR2 SYGVKD. CDR3 sequence (DNA): TGTGCCATCAGTCCAACTAGCGGTAGGGATACGCAGTATTTT. Its protein product is CAISPTSGRDTQYF.

The chain recombines TRBV3-1 (or the pseudogene TRBV3-2) with TRBJ1-5; D possibly corresponds to TRBD1 (5 bases). V was pared by 3 bases and J by 3 bases, with 9 bases between. The CDR3 has 14 residues. Per germline, CDR1 LGHDT and CDR2 YNNKEL (reference sequence). CDR3 sequence (DNA): TGTGCCAGCAGCCAGGCAGGGAACAATCAGCCCCAGCATTTT. It specifies CASSQAGNNQPQHF.

This sequence joins TRBV5-4 and TRBJ2-3; 7 bases match TRBD2. The CDR3 contains 16 residues. V lost 0 bases, J lost 3 bases, and 7 bases stayed unmatched. Germline lookup yields CDR1 SGHNT and CDR2 YYREEE (reference sequence). The DNA for the CDR3 is TGTGCCAGCAGCTTGGACTCGGGACTATTAACAGATACGCAGTATTTT. Its protein product is CASSLDSGLLTDTQYF. Using reference TRBV5-4 and TRBJ2-3 for the parts outside the CDR3, the full variable domain is ETGVTQSPTHLIKTRGQQVTLRCSSQSGHNTVSWYQQALGQGPQFIFQYYREEENGRGNFPPRFSGLQFPNYSSELNVNALELDDSALYLCASSLDSGLLTDTQYFGPGTRLTVL.

Note on this clone: Sequence at one end of the junction differs from germline and may be a read error. CDR3 amino acids: CSARLKTGLSF. CDR3 sequence (DNA): TGCAGTGCTAGACTCAAGACAGGGCTTTCCTTC. The gene calls are TRBV20-1 and TRBJ1-2; 7 positions agree with TRBD1. The germline V gene encodes CDR1 DFQATT and CDR2 SNEGSKA (reference sequence). The CDR3 covers 11 residues.

This chain connects TRBV19 to TRBJ1-1; TRBD1 aligns across 7 bases. The CDR3 totals 13 residues. V was pared by 5 bases and J by 4 bases, with 4 bases of the junction left unmatched. Germline CDR1 and CDR2: LNHDA and SQIVND (reference sequence). The CDR3, as DNA: TGTGCCAGTAGTTCTCAGGGGGGCACTGAAGCTTTCTTT. This gives the protein CASSSQGGTEAFF.